This record concerns one T cell receptor beta chain sequence. What it binds is not known. Using its own MiXCR run on the 5' RACE reads, TCRdb lists one record per CDR3 protein. The data contain around 300,000 distinct CDR3 sequences, around 4.5% of them seen just once; the ten biggest clones take up approximately 19%. This sample was taken from a study of T cells after yellow fever vaccination. Germline CDR1 SGHRS, CDR2 YFSETQ. V was trimmed by 0 bases and J by 2 bases, leaving 12 bases between them. The CDR3 is made up of 16 amino acids. Study-level points and caveats: Clonotypes found in both CD4 and CD8 compartments made up a small share.

The receptor was derived from a man aged 18 to 29 who received the YFV17D yellow fever vaccine. The chain couples TRBV5-1 to TRBJ1-3; D call uncertain. The sample was PBMCs, taken 15 days after the yellow fever booster vaccination. The DNA for the CDR3 is TGCGCCAGCAGCTTGGGGTTTTGGGCCGCTGGAAACACCATATATTTT. Amino acids: CASSLGFWAAGNTIYF.